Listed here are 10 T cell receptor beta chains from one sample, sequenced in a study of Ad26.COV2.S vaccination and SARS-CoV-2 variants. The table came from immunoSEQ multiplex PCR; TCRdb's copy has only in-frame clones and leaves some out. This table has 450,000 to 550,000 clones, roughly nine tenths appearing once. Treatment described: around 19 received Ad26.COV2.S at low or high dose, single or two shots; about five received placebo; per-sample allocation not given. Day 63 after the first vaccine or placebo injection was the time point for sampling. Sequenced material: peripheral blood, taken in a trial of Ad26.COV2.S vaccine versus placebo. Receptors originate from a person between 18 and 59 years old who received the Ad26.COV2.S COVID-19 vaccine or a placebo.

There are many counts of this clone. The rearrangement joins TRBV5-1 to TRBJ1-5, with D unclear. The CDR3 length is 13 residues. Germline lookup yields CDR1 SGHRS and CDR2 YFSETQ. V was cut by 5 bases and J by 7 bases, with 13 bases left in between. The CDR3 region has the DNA TGCGCCAGCAGATACCAGGAGGGCCAGCCCCAGCATTTT. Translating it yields CASRYQEGQPQHF.

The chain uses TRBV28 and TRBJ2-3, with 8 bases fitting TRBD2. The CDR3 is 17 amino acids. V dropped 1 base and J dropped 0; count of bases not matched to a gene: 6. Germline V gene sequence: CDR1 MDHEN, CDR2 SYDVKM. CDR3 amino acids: CASSLFASGPSTDTQYF. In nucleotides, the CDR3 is TGTGCCAGCAGTTTATTTGCTAGCGGGCCTAGCACAGATACGCAGTATTTT.

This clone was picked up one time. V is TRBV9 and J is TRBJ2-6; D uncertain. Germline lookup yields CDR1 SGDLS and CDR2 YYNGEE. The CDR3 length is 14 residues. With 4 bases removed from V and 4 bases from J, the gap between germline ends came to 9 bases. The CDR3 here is CASSSLSGANVLTF. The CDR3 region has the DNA TGTGCCAGCAGCTCGCTATCCGGGGCCAACGTCCTGACTTTC.

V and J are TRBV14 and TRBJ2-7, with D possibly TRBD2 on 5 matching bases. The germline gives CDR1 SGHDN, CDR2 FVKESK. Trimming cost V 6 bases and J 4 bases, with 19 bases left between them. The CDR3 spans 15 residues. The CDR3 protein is CASSPRKRVDYEQYF. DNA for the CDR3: TGTGCCAGCAGTCCTAGGAAGAGGGTCGATTACGAGCAGTACTTC.

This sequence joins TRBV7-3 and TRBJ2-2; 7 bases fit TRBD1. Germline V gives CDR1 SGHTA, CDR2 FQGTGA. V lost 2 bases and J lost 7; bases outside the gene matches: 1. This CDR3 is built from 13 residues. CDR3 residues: CASSLDRDGELFF. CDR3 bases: TGTGCCAGCAGCTTAGACAGGGACGGGGAGCTGTTTTTT.

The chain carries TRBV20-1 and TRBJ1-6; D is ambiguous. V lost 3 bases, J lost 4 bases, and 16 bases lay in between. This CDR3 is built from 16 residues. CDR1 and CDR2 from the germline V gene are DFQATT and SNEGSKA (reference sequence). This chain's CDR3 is CSASVPGSVYNSPLHF. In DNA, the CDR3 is TGCAGTGCTAGTGTGCCGGGCAGCGTTTATAATTCACCCCTCCACTTT.

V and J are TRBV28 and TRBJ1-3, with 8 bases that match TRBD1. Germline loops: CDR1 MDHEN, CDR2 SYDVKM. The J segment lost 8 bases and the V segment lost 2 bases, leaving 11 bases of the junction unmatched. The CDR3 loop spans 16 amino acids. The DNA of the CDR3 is TGTGCCAGCAGTTTAGTCGAAGCAGGGGGCAAGGACACCATATATTTT. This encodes CASSLVEAGGKDTIYF.

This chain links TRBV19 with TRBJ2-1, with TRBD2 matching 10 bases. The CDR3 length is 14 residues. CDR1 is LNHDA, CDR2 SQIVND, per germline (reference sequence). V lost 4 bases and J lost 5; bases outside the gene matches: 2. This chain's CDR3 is CASSRGLANNEQFF. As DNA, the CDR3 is TGTGCCAGTAGTAGGGGACTAGCGAACAATGAGCAGTTCTTC.

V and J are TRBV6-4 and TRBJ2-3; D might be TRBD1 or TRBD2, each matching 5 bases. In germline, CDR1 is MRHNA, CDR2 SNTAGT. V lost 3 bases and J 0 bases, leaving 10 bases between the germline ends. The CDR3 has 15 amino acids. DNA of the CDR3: TGTGCCAGCAGTGAAGGGACCTCTAGCACAGATACGCAGTATTTT. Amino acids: CASSEGTSSTDTQYF.

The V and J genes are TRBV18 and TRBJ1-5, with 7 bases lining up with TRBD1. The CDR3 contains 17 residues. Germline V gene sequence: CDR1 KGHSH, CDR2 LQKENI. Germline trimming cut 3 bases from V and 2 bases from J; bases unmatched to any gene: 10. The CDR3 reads CASSPEQGRTRNQPQHF. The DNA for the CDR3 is TGTGCCAGCTCACCCGAACAGGGGAGAACTCGCAATCAGCCCCAGCATTTT.